The rows below give T cell receptor beta chains drawn from one sample of a study of T cell responses to AZD1222 COVID-19 vaccine. Only in-frame clones appear in the TCRdb table, and some are missing; sequencing was by immunoSEQ multiplex PCR. The sample lists roughly 150,000 clones, roughly 90% occurring once. The source material was peripheral blood, sampled on day 0 of AZD1222 vaccination. The receptors stem from an adult in good health. Each CDR3 is given without its conserved first and last residue.

v_gene: TRBV3-1/TRBV3-2
len: 14
j_gene: TRBJ2-7
CDR3aa: ASSQENRIGMDEQY

v_gene: TRBV7-9
len: 10
j_gene: TRBJ2-3
CDR3aa: ASSLGTNTQY

v_gene: TRBV11-2
len: 12
j_gene: TRBJ1-1
CDR3aa: ASSFRQGTTEAF

v_gene: TRBV11-3
len: 12
j_gene: TRBJ2-7
CDR3aa: ASSLGGVTYEQY

v_gene: TRBV25-1
len: 13
j_gene: TRBJ1-3
CDR3aa: ASSEFGGSGNTIY

v_gene: TRBV20-1
len: 9
j_gene: TRBJ2-7
CDR3aa: SARRGYEQY

v_gene: TRBV7-9
len: 12
j_gene: TRBJ1-4
CDR3aa: ASIRGTGEEKLF

v_gene: TRBV9
len: 14
j_gene: TRBJ2-7
CDR3aa: ASSVGGDSLIHEQY

v_gene: TRBV9
len: 13
j_gene: TRBJ2-1
CDR3aa: ASSVTGQSYNEQF

v_gene: TRBV9
len: 13
j_gene: TRBJ2-5
CDR3aa: ASSAGLAGQETQY

v_gene: TRBV27
len: 15
j_gene: TRBJ2-1
CDR3aa: ASRNEQGVFSYNEQF

v_gene: TRBV7-8
len: 12
j_gene: TRBJ1-1
CDR3aa: ASLDRQGNTEAF

v_gene: TRBV27
len: 14
j_gene: TRBJ2-5
CDR3aa: ASSRSTSLGIETQY

v_gene: TRBV4-2
len: 13
j_gene: TRBJ1-1
CDR3aa: ASSQEWGLGTEAF

v_gene: TRBV11-2
len: 14
j_gene: TRBJ1-2
CDR3aa: ASRPITDGQHDGYT

v_gene: TRBV13
len: 11
j_gene: TRBJ1-6
CDR3aa: ASSPRGDSPLH

v_gene: TRBV9
len: 11
j_gene: TRBJ2-5
CDR3aa: ASSPGQSTTQY

v_gene: TRBV18
len: 13
j_gene: TRBJ2-1
CDR3aa: ASSPLADSGNEQF

v_gene: TRBV11-2
len: 10
j_gene: TRBJ2-1
CDR3aa: ASSFSAGEQF

v_gene: TRBV29-1
len: 10
j_gene: TRBJ2-2
CDR3aa: SVVRSTGELF

v_gene: TRBV28
len: 14
j_gene: TRBJ1-1
CDR3aa: ASRPPGRPYTPEAF

v_gene: TRBV24-1
len: 14
j_gene: TRBJ2-1
CDR3aa: ATSDLRGSLYNEQF

v_gene: TRBV3-1/TRBV3-2
len: 14
j_gene: TRBJ1-3
CDR3aa: ASSQGTGLSGNTIY

v_gene: TRBV28
len: 12
j_gene: TRBJ1-5
CDR3aa: ASTRAYSNQPQH

v_gene: TRBV28
len: 13
j_gene: TRBJ2-1
CDR3aa: ASSLKGPVWNEQF

v_gene: TRBV5-5
len: 10
j_gene: TRBJ2-7
CDR3aa: ASSSPAYEQY

v_gene: TRBV11-2
len: 12
j_gene: TRBJ2-7
CDR3aa: ASSLSITAYEQY

v_gene: TRBV9
len: 13
j_gene: TRBJ2-1
CDR3aa: ASSVDFLRENEQF

v_gene: TRBV7-9
len: 14
j_gene: TRBJ1-5
CDR3aa: ASSLGAGDRNQPQH

v_gene: TRBV28
len: 12
j_gene: TRBJ2-1
CDR3aa: ASSLLGKGNEQF

v_gene: TRBV19
len: 13
j_gene: TRBJ2-6
CDR3aa: ASNLGQAGANVLT

v_gene: TRBV9
len: 15
j_gene: TRBJ2-2
CDR3aa: ASSVGLAGEATGELF

v_gene: TRBV6-5
len: 11
j_gene: TRBJ1-2
CDR3aa: ASSPPGIGGYT

v_gene: TRBV6-2/TRBV6-3
len: 14
j_gene: TRBJ1-1
CDR3aa: ASSYSPGGMNTEAF

v_gene: TRBV9
len: 17
j_gene: TRBJ2-1
CDR3aa: ASSVAFLAGALGGNEQF